One sample yielded the 2 T cell receptor beta chains listed below, sequenced in a study of blood T cell repertoires in COVID-19. Here immunoSEQ multiplex PCR was the method, and the copy in TCRdb shows in-frame clones only, minus some. The sample records under 250,000 clones, around 85% being singletons. What was sequenced was PBMCs or T cells enriched from blood (not recorded which). The receptors originated from a woman in her forties or fifties with acute COVID-19.

The CDR3 reads CASSPPGQAYGYTF. DNA for the CDR3: TGTGCCAGCTCACCTCCGGGACAGGCCTATGGCTACACCTTC. This chain links TRBV18 with TRBJ1-2, with TRBD1 matching over 8 bases. V was pared by 3 bases and J by 4 bases, with 4 bases of the junction left unmatched. The CDR3 extends over 14 amino acids. Germline values: CDR1 KGHSH, CDR2 LQKENI.

The chain combines TRBV4-3 with TRBJ2-3; D is possibly TRBD1 (7 bases). V lost 1 base to trimming and J lost 4 bases, with 21 bases between them. The CDR3 sequence is 18 residues long. CDR1 and CDR2 from the germline V gene are LGHNA and YSLEER. CDR3 sequence: CASSQGDSRGAGSDTQYF. The DNA of the CDR3 is TGCGCCAGCAGCCAAGGTGATAGCAGGGGGGCCGGGTCAGATACGCAGTATTTT.